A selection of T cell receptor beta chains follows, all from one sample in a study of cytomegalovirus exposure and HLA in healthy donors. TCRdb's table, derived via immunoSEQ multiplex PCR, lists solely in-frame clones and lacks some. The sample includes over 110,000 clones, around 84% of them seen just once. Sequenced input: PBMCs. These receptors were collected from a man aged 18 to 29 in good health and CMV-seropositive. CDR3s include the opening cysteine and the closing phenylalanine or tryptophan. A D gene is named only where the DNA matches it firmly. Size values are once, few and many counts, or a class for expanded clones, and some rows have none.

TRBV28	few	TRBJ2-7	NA	TGTGCCAGCAGTTTATCCTTGTACGGTGGTTCCTCCTACGAGCAGTACTTC	CASSLSLYGGSSYEQYF
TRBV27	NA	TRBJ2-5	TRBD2	TGTGCCAGCCGAGGGGGGACTAGCGGGACCGGGACCCAGTACTTC	CASRGGTSGTGTQYF
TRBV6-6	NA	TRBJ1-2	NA	TGTGCCAGCAGTTACGAGGCTTATGGCTACACCTTC	CASSYEAYGYTF
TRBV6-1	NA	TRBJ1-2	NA	TGTGCCAGCAGTAGTGCCGCAGGGGCAGGGTATGGCTACACCTTC	CASSSAAGAGYGYTF
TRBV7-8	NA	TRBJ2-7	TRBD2	TGTGCCAGCAGCTCATTAGCGGGTTCCTACGAGCAGTACTTC	CASSSLAGSYEQYF
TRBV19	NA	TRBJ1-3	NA	TGTGCCAGTAGTATAGCGCGCGGCCTCGGCGGAAACACCATATATTTT	CASSIARGLGGNTIYF
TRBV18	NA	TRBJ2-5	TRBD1	TGTGCCAGCTCACTCCGACAGGGGTGGGGTTTGGAGACCCAGTACTTC	CASSLRQGWGLETQYF
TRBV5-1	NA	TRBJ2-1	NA	TGCGCCAGCAGCTTGGGACAGGGAGGAGAGCAGTTCTTC	CASSLGQGGEQFF
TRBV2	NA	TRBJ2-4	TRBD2	TGTGCCAGCAGTCCCGATGGACTAGCGGTAGGGAGCATTCAGTACTTC	CASSPDGLAVGSIQYF
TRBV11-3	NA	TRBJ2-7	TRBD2	TGTGCCAGCAGCTTAACTAGCGGGAGTAGGACCTACGAGCAGTACTTC	CASSLTSGSRTYEQYF
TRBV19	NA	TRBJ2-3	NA	TGTGCCAGTAGAAGGAGAGCTGGGGGACTTAGCACAGATACGCAGTATTTT	CASRRRAGGLSTDTQYF
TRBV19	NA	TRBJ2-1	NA	TGTGCCAGTAGTTCTTTCGCGACTACCTCCTCCTACAATGAGCAGTTCTTC	CASSSFATTSSYNEQFF
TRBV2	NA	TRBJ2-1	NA	TGTGCCAGCAGGCGGGGTAACTCCTACAATGAGCAGTTCTTC	CASRRGNSYNEQFF
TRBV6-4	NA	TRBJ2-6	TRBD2	TGTGCCAGCAGTGACTCTGGGACTAGCGGAGTCTCTGGGGCCAACGTCCTGACTTTC	CASSDSGTSGVSGANVLTF
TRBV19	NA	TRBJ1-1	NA	TGTGCCAGTAGCCCGATGATGACAGGGAACACTGAAGCTTTCTTT	CASSPMMTGNTEAFF
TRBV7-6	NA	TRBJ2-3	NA	TGTGCCAGCAGCTTAGAAGCCCAACCGGGGTCAGATACGCAGTATTTT	CASSLEAQPGSDTQYF
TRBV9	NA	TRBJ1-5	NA	TGTGCCAGCAGCGTAGGGGAGGGTTTAGATCAGCCCCAGCATTTT	CASSVGEGLDQPQHF
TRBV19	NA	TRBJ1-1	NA	TGTGCCAGTAGTACAGGGTTTCGTAGTAGGACTGAAGCTTTCTTT	CASSTGFRSRTEAFF
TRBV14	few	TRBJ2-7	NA	TGTGCCAGCAGCCAAGGGGGCCTACTGGCCTACGAGCAGTACTTC	CASSQGGLLAYEQYF
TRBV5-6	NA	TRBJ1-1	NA	TGTGCCAGCAGCTTGGGGCAGGTCCCTGGAGCTTTCTTT	CASSLGQVPGAFF
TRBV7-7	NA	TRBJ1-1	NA	TGTGCTAGCAGCCAAGACAGTAACACTGAAGCTTTCTTT	CASSQDSNTEAFF
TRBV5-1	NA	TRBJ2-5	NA	TGCGCCAGCAGCTTGGGGACAGTAGAACAAGAGACCCAGTACTTC	CASSLGTVEQETQYF
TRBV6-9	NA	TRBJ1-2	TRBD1	TGTGCCAGCAGTTTGTGGACAGGCCTTAACTATGGCTACACCTTC	CASSLWTGLNYGYTF
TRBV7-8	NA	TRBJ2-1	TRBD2	TGTGCCAGCAGCTTAGCCTGGCTAGCGGAGACCTACAATGAGCAGTTCTTC	CASSLAWLAETYNEQFF
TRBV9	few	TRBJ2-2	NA	TGTGCCAGCAGCGTAGCACTTAACACCGGGGAGCTGTTTTTT	CASSVALNTGELFF
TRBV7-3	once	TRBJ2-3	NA	TGTGCCAGCAGCCGCACGGGGGGCACAGATACGCAGTATTTT	CASSRTGGTDTQYF
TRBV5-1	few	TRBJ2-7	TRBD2	TGCGCCAGCAGCTTTATAGCGGGAGCCAACGAGCAGTACTTC	CASSFIAGANEQYF
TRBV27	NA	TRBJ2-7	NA	TGTGCCAGCAGTTTTTTTGCAGCGGCGGGAACCTACGAGCAGTACTTC	CASSFFAAAGTYEQYF
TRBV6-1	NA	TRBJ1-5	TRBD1	TGTGCCAGCAGTGAAGGGACAGGGTACGGCAATCAGCCCCAGCATTTT	CASSEGTGYGNQPQHF
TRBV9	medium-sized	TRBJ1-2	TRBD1	TGTGCCAGCAGCGAACTCGGGACAGGGGATGGCTACACCTTC	CASSELGTGDGYTF
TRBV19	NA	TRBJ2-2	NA	TGTGCCAGTATGTCGGTGCAGAACACCGGGGAGCTGTTTTTT	CASMSVQNTGELFF
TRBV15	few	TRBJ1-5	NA	TGTGCCACCAGCAGAGATGCGGGAACTCCGCCCCAGCATTTT	CATSRDAGTPPQHF
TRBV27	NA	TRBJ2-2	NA	TGTGCCAGCAGTTTATCCTGGAACACCGGGGAGCTGTTTTTT	CASSLSWNTGELFF
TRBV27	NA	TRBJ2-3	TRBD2	TGTGCCAGCAGACTAGCGGGGGGTCAGACAGATACGCAGTATTTT	CASRLAGGQTDTQYF
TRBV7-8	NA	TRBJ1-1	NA	TGTGCCAGCAGCTTAGCGGAGGACACTGAAGCTTTCTTT	CASSLAEDTEAFF
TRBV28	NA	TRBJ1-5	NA	TGTGCCAGCTTCGAGGACACCGGGCAGCCCCAGCATTTT	CASFEDTGQPQHF
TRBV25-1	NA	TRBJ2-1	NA	TGTGCCAGCACCTTTTTCAATGAGCAGTTCTTC	CASTFFNEQFF
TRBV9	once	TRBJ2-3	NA	TGTGCCAGCAGCGCAAATCCCGACAGGACAGATACGCAGTATTTT	CASSANPDRTDTQYF
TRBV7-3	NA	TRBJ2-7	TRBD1	TGTGCCAGCAGCCTTGGGACAGGGCCCTACGAGCAGTACTTC	CASSLGTGPYEQYF
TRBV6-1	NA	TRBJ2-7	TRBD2	TGTGCCAGCAGTGAAGTAGCGGGGGCCGCCTACGAGCAGTACTTC	CASSEVAGAAYEQYF
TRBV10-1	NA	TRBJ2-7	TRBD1	TGCGCCGGGGACAGCGCCTACCTCCTCTACGAGCAGTACTTC	CAGDSAYLLYEQYF
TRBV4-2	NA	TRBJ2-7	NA	TGTGCCAGCAGCCAAGATTTAGCCTACGAGCAGTACTTC	CASSQDLAYEQYF
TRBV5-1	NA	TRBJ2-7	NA	TGCGCCAGCAGCTGGCCTTCCTACGAGCAGTACTTC	CASSWPSYEQYF
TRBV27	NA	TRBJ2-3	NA	TGTGCCAGACCCTTTCCGGCCCACAGGGATACGAGAAGCACAGATACGCAGTATTTT	CARPFPAHRDTRSTDTQYF
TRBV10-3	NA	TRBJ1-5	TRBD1	TGTGCCATCAGCACAGGGGGGGATCAGCCCCAGCATTTT	CAISTGGDQPQHF